This TCR beta chain is drawn from a study of blood T cell repertoires in COVID-19. On the study more broadly: Collection of acute and convalescent COVID-19 samples took place in the United States, Italy and Spain. T cells, B-cell-depleted T cells, or PBMCs provided the cDNA or gDNA that served as material.

The CDR3 has 18 amino acids. The germline CDR1 and CDR2 sequences are SEHNR and FQNEAQ (reference sequence). V was clipped by 1 base and J by 0 bases; unmatched bases: 2. How the authors handled the data: Reference gene primer amplification in the assay estimated nucleated cell counts. The table came from immunoSEQ multiplex PCR; TCRdb's copy has only in-frame clones and leaves some out. That table gives V, J and clone size, and the DNA gave D and trimming. This sample has 140,000 to 150,000 clones, with approximately 91% found just once. This clone occurred once. The chain joins TRBV7-9 to TRBJ2-1, with 14 bases fitting TRBD2. The TCR comes from a human donor in a cohort sampled during active COVID-19. Specimen: peripheral blood. The CDR3 loop reads CASSLEGTSGSSYNEQFF. In DNA, the CDR3 is TGTGCCAGCAGCTTAGAAGGGACTAGCGGGAGCTCCTACAATGAGCAGTTCTTC.